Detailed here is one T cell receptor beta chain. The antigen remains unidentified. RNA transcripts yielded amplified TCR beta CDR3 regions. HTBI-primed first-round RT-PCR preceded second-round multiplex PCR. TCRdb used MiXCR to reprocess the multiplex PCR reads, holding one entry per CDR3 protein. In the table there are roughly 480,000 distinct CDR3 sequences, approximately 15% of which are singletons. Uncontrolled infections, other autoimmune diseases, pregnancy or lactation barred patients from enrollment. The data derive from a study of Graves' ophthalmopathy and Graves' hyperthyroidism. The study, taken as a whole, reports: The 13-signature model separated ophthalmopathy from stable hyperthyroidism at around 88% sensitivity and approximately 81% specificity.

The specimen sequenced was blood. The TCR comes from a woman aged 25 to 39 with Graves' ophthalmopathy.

CDR3: CASSSEPGLHHEQYF. CDR3 in DNA: TGCGCCAGCAGCTCCGAACCGGGCCTTCACCACGAGCAGTACTTC. The chain couples TRBV5-1 to TRBJ2-7; unclear D gene. The CDR3 spans 15 residues. The V end lost 3 bases, the J end lost 5 bases, and 18 bases lay between the germline ends. Germline V lookup: CDR1 SGHRS, CDR2 YFSETQ. Looking up the rest from reference TRBV5-1 and TRBJ2-7 gives the full variable domain: KAGVTQTPRYLIKTRGQQVTLSCSPISGHRSVSWYQQTPGQGLQFLFEYFSETQRNKGNFPGRFSGRQFSNSRSEMNVSTLELGDSALYLCASSSEPGLHHEQYFGPGTRLTVT.